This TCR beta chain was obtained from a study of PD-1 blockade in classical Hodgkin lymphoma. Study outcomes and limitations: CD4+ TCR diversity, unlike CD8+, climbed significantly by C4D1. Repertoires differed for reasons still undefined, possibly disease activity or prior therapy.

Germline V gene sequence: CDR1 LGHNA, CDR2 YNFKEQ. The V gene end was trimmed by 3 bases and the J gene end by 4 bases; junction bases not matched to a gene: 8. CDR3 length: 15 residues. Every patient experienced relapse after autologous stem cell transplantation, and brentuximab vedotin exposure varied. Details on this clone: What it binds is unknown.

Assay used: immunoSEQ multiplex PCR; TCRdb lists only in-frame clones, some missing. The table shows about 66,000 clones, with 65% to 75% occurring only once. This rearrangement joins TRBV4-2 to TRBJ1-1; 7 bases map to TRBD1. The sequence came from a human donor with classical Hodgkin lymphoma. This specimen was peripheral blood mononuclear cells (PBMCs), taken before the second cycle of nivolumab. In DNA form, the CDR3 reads TGTGCCAGCAGCCAGTTAGGATCAGGGGGCACTGAAGCTTTCTTT. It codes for CASSQLGSGGTEAFF.